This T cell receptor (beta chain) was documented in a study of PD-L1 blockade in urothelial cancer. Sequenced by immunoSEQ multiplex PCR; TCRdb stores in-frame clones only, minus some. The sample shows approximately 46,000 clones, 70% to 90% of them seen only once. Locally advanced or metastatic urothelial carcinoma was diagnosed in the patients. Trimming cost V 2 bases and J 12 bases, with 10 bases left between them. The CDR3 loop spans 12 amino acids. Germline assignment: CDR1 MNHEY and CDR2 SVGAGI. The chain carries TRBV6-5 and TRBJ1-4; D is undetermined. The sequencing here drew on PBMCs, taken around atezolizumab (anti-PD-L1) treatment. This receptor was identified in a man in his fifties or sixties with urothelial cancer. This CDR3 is CASSYTGDQLFF. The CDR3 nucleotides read TGTGCCAGCAGTTACACCGGGGATCAACTGTTTTTT.